This TCR beta chain comes out of a study of human T cells and chemical hapten exposure. Study background: All patients underwent weekly scalp dosing with diphenylcyclopropenone for the full approximately 25-week study.

TCRdb reanalysed the RACE reads using MiXCR and keeps one entry per CDR3 protein. In the table there are 250,000 to 300,000 distinct CDR3 sequences, 7.5% to 8% of which are singletons. The CDR3 is 15 residues long. The germline gives CDR1 MNHNY, CDR2 SVGAGI (reference sequence). V shed 0 bases and J 7 bases; nucleotides not matched to a gene: 4. Time point meaning: pre-sensitization, week 0. The treatment: therapeutic diphenylcyclopropenone sensitization with weekly scalp DPC. This clonotype was seen repeatedly, ten times or more. This clonotype was obtained from a man between 18 and 29 years old with alopecia areata. Some clones in this sample may be carry-over from other donors' samples. The V call is TRBV6-6, the J call TRBJ2-1; TRBD1 matches at 9 bases. Sequencing was performed on whole blood, taken in connection with sensitization to the hapten diphenylcyclopropenone (DPC). The CDR3 protein is CASSYSVDRGNEQFF. As DNA, the CDR3 is TGTGCCAGCAGTTACTCCGTTGACAGGGGGAATGAGCAGTTCTTC.